The clone carrying this T cell receptor beta chain was counted once. These data are taken from a study of OX40 agonist ivuxolimab in advanced cancers. CDR1 is MGHRA and CDR2 is YSYEKL in the germline V gene. The J segment lost 4 bases and the V segment lost 0 bases, leaving 4 bases of the junction unmatched. The CDR3 runs to 15 residues. Measured with immunoSEQ multiplex PCR; TCRdb has only the in-frame clones, and not every one. The sample yields tens of thousands of clones, around 88% seen once. The sample in question was CD4+ or CD8+ T cells sorted from blood, obtained in a trial of the OX40 agonist ivuxolimab. This sequence was found in an adult with an advanced solid tumor such as melanoma, head and neck, liver or kidney cancer. The rearrangement uses TRBV4-1 and TRBJ2-5; 8 positions agree with TRBD1. The CDR3 DNA reads TGCGCCAGCAGCCAAGAAGCAGGGGGCACAGAGACCCAGTACTTC. As protein: CASSQEAGGTETQYF.